This T cell receptor beta chain was identified in a study of CD8 T cells in Susac syndrome (dated by TCRdb to the late 2010s). About the study as a whole: Repertoire sequencing was used to test whether CD8+ T cell activation and differentiation in Susac syndrome was antigen driven. The clonality of the CD8+ T cell repertoire was compared across about 12 healthy donors, roughly 14 Susac syndrome patients and roughly 16 multiple sclerosis patients. What the study reported, not specific to this receptor: The study acknowledged that relatively few individuals were included in the TCR sequencing and HLA analysis.

Taken from the germline V gene, the CDR1 and CDR2 loops are SGHTA and FQGNSA. Counted from cysteine to phenylalanine, this CDR3 has 16 amino acids. Of all the DNA, just the CDR3 is kept, 48 bases in frame from base 1. Trimming leaves V shorter by 3 bases and J shorter by 5 bases, with the junction holding 12 bases beyond the gene matches. Peripheral blood CD8+ and CD4+ T cells from healthy donors, Susac syndrome patients and multiple sclerosis patients were profiled using high-throughput TCR beta sequencing. Multiple sclerosis controls were treatment-naive patients with stable or active relapsing-remitting disease fulfilling revised McDonald criteria. Bulk CD8+ and CD4+ T cells were purified by magnetic negative isolation, whereas CD8+ TEMRA cells were enriched by FACS. Blood was drawn into EDTA tubes, processed within 24 hours, and PBMCs were isolated by density gradient centrifugation. PBMCs destined for TCR sequencing were cryopreserved in liquid nitrogen and later thawed in a 37 °C water bath. A purity of at least 90% was achieved for sorted or isolated CD4+, CD8+ and CD8+ TEMRA cells.

Only a few counts were recorded for this clonotype. Its antigen is unknown. No clone much larger than this one lies a single base away; base qualities are absent. RNA was extracted using the RNeasy kit, and roughly 0.45 to 1 microgram was reverse transcribed with random hexamers. The immunoSEQ multiplex PCR assay, covering 54 Vbeta and 13 Jbeta segments, was used to amplify TCR beta CDR3 regions. To correct PCR amplification bias, a synthetic template baseline was used for both primer optimization and computational correction. The paper's processing steps were these. Only productive sequences were kept, with reads annotated to V, D and J genes according to IMGT and analyzed in immunoSEQ Analyzer. Clonality was computed as one minus Shannon entropy normalized by log2 of the number of productive unique sequences. For each patient and control, public and private clones were evaluated among the 100 most prevalent clones. A clone was defined as Susac-specific if it was absent from the healthy and MS cohorts, from some 980 published viral clones and from other ImmuneACCESS disease sequences. TCRdb reprocessed the public reads (quality trimming at Q25 with fastp, clone calling with MiXCR) and kept in-frame beta chains. Rows merge per CDR3 protein into single entries with the most common DNA and genes. The V and J calls come from TCRdb's annotation, not from the publication. This sample comprises fewer than 350,000 distinct CDR3 sequences, 89% of them detected only once. The top ten clones comprise approximately 0.18% of the sample.

The chain uses TRBV7-2 and TRBJ2-5; the junction holds 7 bases that match TRBD1. The sequence was obtained from a human donor with multiple sclerosis. Sequenced sample: CD8+ T cells from PBMCs. The DNA sequence is as follows: TGTGCCAGCAGCTTCTCCGTGTACAGGGGTGAGGAGACCCAGTACTTC. It translates to CASSFSVYRGEETQYF.